This T cell receptor beta chain was captured in a study of blood T cell repertoires in COVID-19 (dated by TCRdb to 2019 to 2021). About the full investigation: Samples covering the acute and convalescent phases of COVID-19 were provided by collaborators in the United States, Italy and Spain. The material from the prospective study consisted of cDNA or gDNA derived from T cells, B-cell-depleted T cells, or PBMCs. The dataset comprised deeply sampled blood TCRbeta repertoires from subjects exposed to, actively infected with, or recovered from COVID-19. A freely available public database, intended as a resource for researchers studying the immune response to SARS-CoV-2, is where the repertoires were released. The samples were drawn from two sources: the first 160 participants of the ongoing ImmuneRACE study, and 1,200 or so subjects contributed by 6 global collaborators. A de-identified subject ID, COVID-19 status, age in years and sex were almost always included in the sample metadata. Where available, HLA class I and class II types were obtained from metadata supplied by the sample provider rather than from assay-based typing.

Each collaborating institution followed its own protocols to collect whole blood in K2EDTA tubes. Collaborator samples were shipped for TCRbeta analysis as frozen whole blood, isolated PBMCs, or DNA extracted from either sample type. Points the paper makes about the study in general: The amount of clinical and demographic metadata varied by source and participant and was provided uncurated.

The germline V gene (reference sequence) yields MNHEY for CDR1 and SMNVEV for CDR2. V is cut by 4 bases and J by 7 bases, and the space between the germline ends is 14 bases. Taken from cysteine to phenylalanine, the CDR3 has 14 residues. Only the CDR3 portion is preserved as DNA: 42 bases, with reading frame beginning at the first base. About this clone: This clone's antigen is unknown. No much larger clonotype is one base removed from it; base qualities were not supplied.

TCRbeta CDR3 regions were amplified from genomic DNA using the immunoSEQ Assay, a bias-controlled multiplex PCR. Regarding the original processing steps: The number of nucleated cells in each sample was estimated by amplification of reference gene primers within the assay. To quantify the absolute abundance of each unique TCRbeta CDR3 rearrangement, sequence reads were collapsed and filtered. For each sample, productive Simpson clonality was calculated by taking the square root of Simpson's diversity index across productive rearrangements. What TCRdb holds here is the immuneACCESS table cut down to in-frame rearrangements. Part of the clones is not present; checked against another copy, under half of the missing clones reflect an unresolved V gene, and the others are unexplained. V and J calls and clone size follow that table, whereas D and trimming were derived from the DNA. The table for this sample lists 100,000 to 150,000 clones; 85% to 90% of them were counted only once. The ten largest make up 2% to 2.5% of the sample.

Source material: peripheral blood. The sequence links TRBV27 to TRBJ2-1; a confident D gene designation cannot be given. The clonotype comes from a woman aged 45 to 65 with acute or convalescent COVID-19. The bases read TGTGCCAGCAGTTCGGCGGAGCCGGCTAATGAGCAGTTCTTC. Its translation reads: CASSSAEPANEQFF.